This T cell receptor beta chain originates from a study of blood T cell repertoires in COVID-19. Data came from immunoSEQ multiplex PCR; TCRdb stores just in-frame clones and leaves some out. Among about 250,000 clones, about 91% were seen once, and the ten largest hold 1.3% to 1.5%. Sequencing was done on a sample of peripheral blood. The clonotype was recovered from a man older than 75 with acute or convalescent COVID-19.

The CDR3: CASSLGGGTQETQYF. DNA for the CDR3: TGTGCCAGCAGCTTGGGCGGGGGTACCCAAGAGACCCAGTACTTC. V is TRBV5-4 and J is TRBJ2-5; 7 bases line up with TRBD2. The CDR3 is 15 amino acids. In germline, CDR1 is SGHNT, CDR2 YYREEE (reference sequence). Unmatched junction bases numbered 3, after V lost 0 bases and J lost 1 base.